A selection of T cell receptor beta chains follows, all from one sample in a study of tumor-infiltrating lymphocytes in primary liver carcinoma. MiXCR, run by TCRdb on the multiplex PCR reads, gives a single entry per CDR3 protein. The table includes approximately 110,000 distinct CDR3 sequences, around two thirds detected once. The sequencing input was liver tumor tissue from sampling region 1. These TCRs come from a woman aged 55-75 years with primary liver carcinoma and hepatitis B virus infection. Both conserved end residues are part of each CDR3. Fields, in order: clone size, J gene, V gene, D gene, CDR3 protein, CDR3 DNA. The D gene is left open where the match is weak. The listing skips clone size in some rows; elsewhere it reads once, few, many or a size class.

few,TRBJ2-3,TRBV30,NA,CAWKWGTDTQYF,TGTGCCTGGAAGTGGGGGACAGATACGCAGTATTTT
NA,TRBJ1-6,TRBV10-3,NA,CAIGQLNSPLLF,TGTGCCATCGGACAGCTTAATTCACCCCTCCTCTTT
NA,TRBJ2-3,TRBV28,NA,CASSPLPDTQYF,TGTGCCAGCAGTCCATTACCAGATACGCAGTATTTT
NA,TRBJ2-7,TRBV6-2/TRBV6-3,NA,CACSPRLGWDEQYF,TGTGCCTGCAGTCCCCGGCTAGGCTGGGACGAGCAGTACTTC
NA,TRBJ2-6,TRBV30,TRBD2,CAWGVSGRGAGANVLTF,TGTGCCTGGGGTGTTAGCGGGAGAGGGGCTGGGGCCAACGTCCTGACTTTC
many,TRBJ2-1,TRBV4-2,NA,CASSPGDWRPYNEQFF,TGTGCCAGCAGCCCAGGAGATTGGCGGCCATACAATGAGCAGTTCTTC
few,TRBJ2-7,TRBV21-1,NA,CASSKGGLAGDYEQYF,TGTGCCAGCAGCAAAGGGGGACTAGCGGGGGATTACGAGCAGTACTTC
NA,TRBJ2-1,TRBV5-5,TRBD2,CASRSGLAETYNEQLF,TGTGCCAGCAGGTCGGGACTAGCGGAAACCTACAATGAGCAGCTCTTC
many,TRBJ2-7,TRBV12-5,TRBD1,CASGLMGQGYEQYF,TGTGCTAGTGGTTTGATGGGACAGGGGTACGAGCAGTACTTC
NA,TRBJ2-7,TRBV10-3,NA,CAISANPYEQCF,TGTGCCATCAGTGCCAACCCATACGAGCAGTGCTTC
many,TRBJ2-7,TRBV6-2/TRBV6-3,NA,CASSKGTREQYF,TGTGCCAGCAGTAAGGGGACGAGGGAGCAGTACTTC
NA,TRBJ1-5,TRBV28,NA,CASSIVKDHPQHF,TGTGCCAGCAGTATCGTAAAAGATCACCCCCAGCATTTT
NA,TRBJ2-7,TRBV11-2,NA,CTSSYQPMVSHYEQYF,TGTACCAGCAGCTACCAACCCATGGTCTCCCACTACGAGCAGTACTTC
few,TRBJ2-2,TRBV5-1,TRBD2,CASSSLGRRGTGELFF,TGCGCCAGCAGCTCCTTGGGAAGGCGGGGGACCGGGGAGCTGTTTTTT
NA,TRBJ2-7,TRBV29-1,NA,CSVASWSTCEQYF,TGCAGCGTTGCTAGCTGGAGTACCTGCGAGCAGTACTTC
NA,TRBJ2-7,TRBV11-2,NA,CTSSSNRGASYEQYF,TGTACCAGCAGCTCTAATCGGGGAGCCTCCTACGAGCAGTACTTC
NA,TRBJ2-7,TRBV11-2,TRBD2,CASRPDFPREGSYVQYF,TGTGCCAGCAGGCCGGACTTCCCTCGGGAGGGCTCCTACGTGCAGTACTTC
many,TRBJ2-7,TRBV28,NA,CASSLPGSGEQYF,TGTGCCAGCAGTTTACCCGGGTCGGGGGAGCAGTACTTC
NA,TRBJ2-1,TRBV11-2,NA,CASSLDPDNSYNEQFF,TGTGCCAGCAGTTTGGACCCTGACAACTCCTACAATGAGCAGTTCTTC
medium-sized,TRBJ2-1,TRBV6-2/TRBV6-3,TRBD1,CASSYSMLTGGNEQFF,TGTGCCAGCAGTTACTCGATGTTGACAGGGGGTAATGAGCAGTTCTTC
NA,TRBJ2-2,TRBV11-2,TRBD2,CASSTGTSGTKDTGELFF,TGTGCCAGCAGCACCGGGACTAGCGGGACGAAGGACACCGGGGAACTGTTTTTT
NA,TRBJ2-2,TRBV29-1,NA,CSAGISGIDGELFF,TGCAGCGCCGGGATTAGTGGGATCGACGGGGAGCTGTTTTTT
many,TRBJ2-1,TRBV29-1,NA,CSVGGGSSYNEQFF,TGCAGCGTTGGCGGAGGCAGCTCCTACAATGAGCAGTTCTTC
NA,TRBJ1-1,TRBV28,NA,CASSLRGGSSEAFF,TGTGCCAGCAGTTTAAGGGGGGGATCGTCTGAAGCTTTCTTT
NA,TRBJ2-7,TRBV11-2,NA,CASSDHDSDDCEQYF,TGTGCCAGCAGCGACCACGACAGTGACGACTGCGAGCAGTACTTC
few,TRBJ2-7,TRBV11-2,NA,CASSQIVSEQYF,TGTGCCAGCAGCCAGATTGTCAGCGAGCAGTACTTC
many,TRBJ2-5,TRBV6-1,NA,CASSEAGREYQETQYF,TGTGCCAGCAGTGAAGCGGGCAGGGAGTACCAAGAGACCCAGTACTTC
few,TRBJ2-1,TRBV7-3,NA,CASSLTRRDRARGTYNGQFF,TGTGCCAGCAGCTTAACAAGGAGGGACAGAGCGAGAGGTACCTACAATGGGCAGTTCTTC
NA,TRBJ2-1,TRBV6-1,TRBD2,CASNLRASGMKLASYNEQFF,TGTGCCAGCAACCTCCGGGCTAGCGGGATGAAACTCGCCTCCTACAATGAGCAGTTCTTC
few,TRBJ2-1,TRBV28,NA,CASSLSESYNEQFF,TGTGCCAGCAGTTTATCAGAGTCCTACAATGAGCAGTTCTTC
NA,TRBJ2-5,TRBV11-2,TRBD2,CASNRAGRDQETQYF,TGTGCCAGCAATCGGGCAGGGAGGGACCAAGAGACCCAGTACTTC
NA,TRBJ2-5,TRBV2,TRBD2,CASSATRGSGTQYF,TGTGCCAGCAGTGCAACCCGCGGGAGCGGGACCCAGTACTTC
many,TRBJ2-3,TRBV7-8,TRBD2,CASSDSLAGADTQYF,TGTGCCAGCAGTGATAGTCTAGCGGGTGCAGATACGCAGTATTTT
NA,TRBJ2-7,TRBV12-3/TRBV12-4,NA,CASTYTGAARRQYF,TGTGCCAGCACTTATACCGGGGCGGCTCGTAGGCAGTACTTC
large,TRBJ2-5,TRBV29-1,TRBD1,CSVEGGTGEQETQYF,TGCAGCGTTGAAGGGGGGACAGGGGAACAAGAGACCCAGTACTTC
many,TRBJ2-3,TRBV4-1,NA,CASRRQVQSFTQYF,TGCGCCAGCAGACGACAGGTCCAGTCTTTTACGCAGTATTTT
many,TRBJ1-6,TRBV24-1,NA,CATSDLHNRDNSPLHF,TGTGCCACCAGTGATTTGCATAACAGGGATAATTCACCCCTCCACTTT
NA,TRBJ2-7,TRBV11-1,NA,CACSPRTAGLREQYF,TGTGCCTGCAGCCCTCGGACAGCAGGACTACGCGAACAGTATTTC
NA,TRBJ1-6,TRBV28,TRBD1,CASSGTAPLHF,TGTGCCAGCAGCGGGACAGCTCCCCTCCACTTT